The 8 T cell receptor beta chains presented below share a single source sample, sequenced in a study of T cell clusters in autoimmune cytopenias. TRB amplification used approximately 250 ng of peripheral blood genomic DNA. TRB rearrangements were amplified by touch-down multiplex PCR with mixed TRB-A/B primers. TCRdb re-called the multiplex PCR reads; one entry per CDR3 protein, DNA not given. The ten most abundant clones cover around 3% of a sample with 12,000 or so distinct CDR3 sequences. Sequenced: peripheral blood. These receptors were collected from a human donor with an autoimmune cytopenia or autoimmune hepatitis (not recorded which).

The CDR3: CATSRGGGGDTQYF. The chain uses TRBV15 and TRBJ2-3; TCRdb reports TRBD1, a call that lacks DNA to check it against. The CDR3 is made up of 14 amino acids. Germline V lookup: CDR1 LNHNV, CDR2 YYDKDF (reference sequence).

This chain links TRBV10-3 with TRBJ2-4. The CDR3 has 11 residues. Germline values: CDR1 ENHRY, CDR2 SYGVKD. The CDR3 sequence: CASGTENIQYF.

This clonotype ranks as medium-sized in terms of frequency. The chain recombines TRBV6-1 with TRBJ2-1. CDR3 size: 15 residues. Germline V CDR1 and CDR2: MNHNS, SASEGT. CDR3 in amino acids: CASSEPGTFSNEQFF.

The rearrangement joins TRBV29-1 to TRBJ1-1; TCRdb gives TRBD1 as the D gene, but with no DNA this cannot be confirmed. The germline CDR1 and CDR2 sequences are SQVTM and ANQGSEA. This CDR3 has 12 residues. The CDR3 sequence is CGGWGLNTEAFF.

CDR3 sequence reads: CASTVREGNTEAFF. The chain employs TRBV19 and TRBJ1-1. Germline V CDR1 and CDR2: LNHDA, SQIVND (reference sequence). This CDR3 has 14 residues.

This clonotype is medium-sized (0.01 to 0.1%) by frequency. The rearrangement uses TRBV19 and TRBJ2-2; the TRBD2 assignment by TCRdb is unverifiable without DNA. This CDR3 comprises 15 residues. Germline CDR1 and CDR2: LNHDA and SQIVND (reference sequence). The CDR3 region is CASSSRDSLTGELFF.

This CDR3 is CASTTGANYGYTF. The rearrangement uses TRBV6-1 and TRBJ1-2. The CDR3 runs to 13 residues. In germline, CDR1 is MNHNS, CDR2 SASEGT.

This sequence joins TRBV29-1 and TRBJ1-2. Per germline, CDR1 SQVTM and CDR2 ANQGSEA. CDR3 length equals 13 residues. CDR3 loop: CSIYRGPVDGYTF.